This T cell receptor beta chain derives from a study of breast tumors, draining lymph nodes, adjacent tissues. Whole-study findings and limits: Compared with basal-like, luminal-like tumors shared significantly more repertoire with nontumor tissue. The data were judged consistent with most tumor T cells coming from lymph node and expanding in tumor. Data only fit, rather than demonstrated, lymph node origin of most tumor T cells. Tumors had less TCR diversity than lymph nodes, more than nontumor tissue.

Axillary draining lymph nodes of breast cancer patients supplied the node samples. Germline V CDR1 and CDR2: SNHLY, FYNNEI. The V end was cut by 7 bases, the J end by 1 base, with 11 bases between. The CDR3 runs to 13 residues. From the multiplex PCR reads, TCRdb called clonotypes with MiXCR, one entry per CDR3 protein. Here the sample spans 190,000 or so distinct CDR3 sequences, around 29% being singletons. This clonotype was seen at least ten times. Antigen specificity is unknown. This chain uses TRBV2 with TRBJ2-7; D unclear. Material: axillary lymph node tissue. The clonotype originates from a female donor with breast cancer. Some clones in this sample may be carry-over from other donors' samples. The CDR3 nucleotides read TGTGCCAGCACCATAACGGGTTCCTACGAGCAGTACTTC. Translation: CASTITGSYEQYF.